This T cell receptor beta chain was identified in a study of T cells after posttransplantation cyclophosphamide. Study-level results: Blood and skin or GI T cell repertoires showed limited TRB overlap. After PTCy, TRB diversity resembled that of CNI/methotrexate controls. Donor CD8+ memory clones often dominated recipient blood repertoires at later times.

Germline V CDR1 and CDR2: SGHDN, FVKESK. V lost 5 bases, J lost 4 bases, and 20 bases lay in between. The CDR3 spans 16 residues. Only in-frame clones appear in the TCRdb table, and some are missing; sequencing was by immunoSEQ multiplex PCR. The sample shows about 24,000 clones, none of them appearing just once. At least ten counts were recorded for this clone. Its antigen remains unknown. This related bone marrow graft donor gave peripheral blood on the day of marrow donation. The clonotype comes from a woman between 55 and 75 years old in good health, CMV-negative, and a related stem cell transplant donor. Sequences were obtained from PBMCs. The chain recombines TRBV14 with TRBJ2-5; the D gene is possibly TRBD2 (7 bases). In DNA, the CDR3 is TGTGCCAGCAGCTCGATGGGGGGGCAATTTGGAGAGACCCAGTACTTC. This gives the protein CASSSMGGQFGETQYF.